This TCR beta chain emerged from a study of shared T cell receptors in the human thymus. This clone has more than one count but fewer than ten. This table comes from immunoSEQ multiplex PCR, and its TCRdb copy is limited to in-frame clones, with some not included. The sample shows about 710,000 clones, 87% of them seen only once. Germline V gives CDR1 KGHSH, CDR2 LQKENI. The CDR3 is 15 amino acids. V gave up 2 bases and J gave up 0 bases, with 10 bases separating them. Another study also made use of these data, one on human thymus T cells. That report adds: Donors were healthy Finnish infants having corrective surgery for congenital heart defects.

The receptor was derived from a boy less than two years old with a congenital heart defect. The sequencing input was thymocytes. The chain joins TRBV18 to TRBJ1-1; D is perhaps TRBD1 (5 bases). The CDR3 DNA is TGTGCCAGCTCACCAAGACCACAGGTGAACACTGAAGCTTTCTTT. Translating gives CASSPRPQVNTEAFF.